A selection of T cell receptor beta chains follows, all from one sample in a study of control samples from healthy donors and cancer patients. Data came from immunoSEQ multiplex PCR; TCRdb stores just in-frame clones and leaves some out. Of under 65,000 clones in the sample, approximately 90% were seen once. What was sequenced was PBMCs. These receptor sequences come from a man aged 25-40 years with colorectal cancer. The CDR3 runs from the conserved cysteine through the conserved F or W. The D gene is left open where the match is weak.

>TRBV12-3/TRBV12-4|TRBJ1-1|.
TGTGCCAGCACCACGACCTCTCGGGGTGAAGCTTTCTTT
CASTTTSRGEAFF
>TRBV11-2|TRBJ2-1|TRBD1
TGTGCCAGCAGCTTAGGGACAGGCCTCTCCTACAATGAGCAGTTCTTC
CASSLGTGLSYNEQFF
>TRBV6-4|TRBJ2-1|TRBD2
TGTGCCAGCAGTCCCAAGCACTCGAGCGGGGTTTACAATGAGCAGTTCTTC
CASSPKHSSGVYNEQFF
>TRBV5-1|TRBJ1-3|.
TGCGCCAGCAGCTTGGCCGGGTATGGAAACACCATATATTTT
CASSLAGYGNTIYF
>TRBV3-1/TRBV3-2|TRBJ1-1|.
TGTGCCAGCAGCCTCCCGCGCGGCAGGGGAACTGAAGCTTTCTTT
CASSLPRGRGTEAFF
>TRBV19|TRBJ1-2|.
TGTGCCAGTAGTTGGGCAGGTTATGGCTACACCTTC
CASSWAGYGYTF
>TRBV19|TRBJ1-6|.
TGTGCCAGTAGTCCCCGGGACGCAAGCTCCTATAATTCACCCCTCCACTTT
CASSPRDASSYNSPLHF
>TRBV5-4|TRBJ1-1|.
TGTGCCAGCAGCTTGGTAGAATTGAACACTGAAGCTTTCTTT
CASSLVELNTEAFF
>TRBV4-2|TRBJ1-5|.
TGTGCCAGCAGCCAATATCCCAGCAATCAGCCCCAGCATTTT
CASSQYPSNQPQHF
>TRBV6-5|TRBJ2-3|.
TGTGCCAGCAGCTCCTTAGGGGGGGATACGCAGTATTTT
CASSSLGGDTQYF
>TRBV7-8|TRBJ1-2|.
TGTGCCAGCAGTTCGGGCAGTCAAGCCATGTACTATGGCTACACCTTC
CASSSGSQAMYYGYTF
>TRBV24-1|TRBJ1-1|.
TGTGCCACCAGTGATCCTACAGCGGGCACTGAAGCTTTCTTT
CATSDPTAGTEAFF
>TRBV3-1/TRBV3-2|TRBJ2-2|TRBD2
TGTGCCAGCAGCCAACGAGCGGGGGTCGGCGGGGAGCTGTTTTTT
CASSQRAGVGGELFF